The following is a T cell receptor beta chain sequence with its context. No antigen is known for it. This sample stems from a study of T cell repertoires in aging, cancer and after chemotherapy. Study summary: Pre- and post-chemotherapy samples were paired from glioblastoma patients treated with temozolomide-based therapy.

Study results and limitations: Loss of evenness, beyond lost richness, contributed to age-related TCR diversity decline in cancer patients. Median generation probability rose over the chemotherapy interval in each cancer cohort, suggesting rebound thymic output. Age-matched healthy donors had significantly more diverse, less clonal blood TCR repertoires than untreated cancer patients.

Peripheral blood genomic DNA, not sorted cells or RNA, was the template. CDR3 length: 15 amino acids. The germline CDR1 and CDR2 sequences are SGHTA and FQGNSA. The ends lost 4 bases at V and 4 bases at J; junction bases unmatched: 6. Multiplex touch-down PCR with TRB-A/B primers amplified rearranged V-D-J TRB sequences. From the multiplex PCR reads, TCRdb called clonotypes with MiXCR, one entry per CDR3 protein. In the table there are over 3,500 distinct CDR3 sequences, around 32% of which are singletons. The clonotype was recovered from a human donor with a solid tumor. The chain couples TRBV7-2 to TRBJ2-1; TRBD1 matches at 8 bases. Material for sequencing was blood. The CDR3 DNA is TGTGCCAGCAGCTCGACAGGGGAAGGATACAATGAGCAGTTCTTC. Its protein product is CASSSTGEGYNEQFF.